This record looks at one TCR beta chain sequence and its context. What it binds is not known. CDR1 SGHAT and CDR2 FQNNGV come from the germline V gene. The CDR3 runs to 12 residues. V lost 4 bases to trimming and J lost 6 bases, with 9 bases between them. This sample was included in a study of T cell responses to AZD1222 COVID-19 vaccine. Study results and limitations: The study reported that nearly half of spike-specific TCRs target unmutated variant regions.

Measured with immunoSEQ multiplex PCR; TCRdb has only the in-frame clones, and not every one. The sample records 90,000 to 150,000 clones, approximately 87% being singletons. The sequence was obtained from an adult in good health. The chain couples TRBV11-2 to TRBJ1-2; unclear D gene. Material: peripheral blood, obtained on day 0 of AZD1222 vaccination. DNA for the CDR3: TGTGCCAGCAGCTCAAGACCGAATGGCTACACCTTC. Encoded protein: CASSSRPNGYTF.